This entry concerns a single T cell receptor (beta chain). Its binding antigen is unknown. No quality values exist for individual bases; no much larger clone is one base distant. The data are from a study of vaccination effects on CD4 cells after COVID-19 (dated 2022 in TCRdb). Background for the entire study: Participants received two doses of either the BNT162b2 or the mRNA-1273 mRNA SARS-CoV-2 vaccine. The full study included some eleven COVID-19 convalescent patients and a handful of SARS-CoV-2-naive healthy vaccine recipients. The study compared SARS-CoV-2 spike-specific CD4+ TCR repertoires before and after mRNA vaccination in COVID-19 convalescent patients and infection-naive vaccine recipients. Cultures from other donors in the study were sequenced using the Oncomine TCR Beta short-read assay on an Illumina iSeq 100.

Beyond this particular receptor, the publication reports: At late post-vaccination timepoints, both infection-induced and vaccine-induced clones showed marked clonal contraction, consistent with waning T cell responses. The study was limited by a small number of convalescent patients and lacked early post-infection timepoints. Among healthy vaccine recipients, nearly all vaccine-induced clones were SARS-CoV-2 mono-reactive, and just 1 of 255 was cross-reactive with common cold coronaviruses.

In the ViraFEST assay, PBMC were stimulated with viral peptide pools, and TCR sequencing was then used to find antigen-specific CD4+ T cell clonotypes based on their expansion. After 10 days of culture, CD4+ T cells were isolated with the EasySep CD4+ T cell isolation kit. The absence of prior SARS-CoV-2 infection in healthy vaccine recipients was confirmed by negative nucleocapsid antibodies before and after vaccination. Each well held 1.5 million to 2.5 million PBMC cultured in IMDM containing roughly 5% human AB serum, roughly 10 IU/ml IL-2 and gentamicin, along with roughly 10 ug/ml peptides. Half of the culture medium was replaced with fresh IL-2-containing medium on days 3 and 7. Each peptide stimulation condition was cultured in triplicate wells unless otherwise noted. PBMC were separated from whole blood using Ficoll-Paque Plus gradient centrifugation and were then either cryopreserved at -140C or used fresh. The overlapping peptide pools covered the spike proteins of SARS-CoV-2 and of the common cold coronaviruses HCoV-NL63, HCoV-OC43 and HCoV-229E. The QIAamp micro DNA kit was used to extract genomic DNA from the cultured CD4+ T cells.

To prepare the library, the immunoSEQ multiplex PCR assay was applied. DNA from the cultured and isolated CD4+ T cells underwent TCR beta CDR3 sequencing. The authors' analysis ran thus. Non-productive TCR sequences were removed, reads were trimmed to the CDR3 region, and CDR3s of at least 7 amino acids were retained. The MANAFEST web app was used to pick out antigen-specific clonotypes by comparing their expansion in peptide wells with that in reference cultures. Positive clones required FDR<0.05 expansion versus reference and all other wells, odds ratio above 5, and frequency above 0.1% in two replicate wells. A clonotype was defined as cross-reactive if the clonotype was significantly expanded both in SARS-CoV-2 spike wells and in at least one common cold coronavirus spike condition. Levenshtein distance calculated with the stringdist R package was used to assess CDR3 similarity, and unrooted trees were constructed with ape in R 3.6.1. This is the immuneACCESS table as TCRdb keeps it, with only in-frame sequences that have V and J called. A part of the clones is gone; compared with another copy, unresolved V genes explain less than half, and the rest is unexplained. V, J and clone size are those of that table, while D and trimming were read from the DNA. Present in this sample are fewer than 85,000 clones, under 80% of which were seen just once. The ten biggest clones cover about 11% of the sample.

The sample in question was CD4+ T cells from PBMCs cultured with SARS-CoV-2 spike peptides, obtained before COVID-19 vaccination. The meaning of the sample's cell subset or site label: SARS-CoV-2 spike overlapping peptide pool stimulation. The TCR comes from a human donor who received a COVID-19 vaccine.

The base sequence is TGTGCCAGCAGTGAAGGGACTAGCGGGCGGCTCGAGCAGTACGTC. Its protein reads: CASSEGTSGRLEQYV. This chain is built from TRBV2 and TRBJ2-7; 11 middle bases align to TRBD2. The CDR3 runs 15 residues from the cysteine to the valine. The only DNA kept is the CDR3, 45 bases in frame from the first base. The germline V end is reduced by 1 base and the J end by 6 bases; junction bases left unmatched: 5. CDR1 and CDR2 are read off the germline V gene as SNHLY and FYNNEI.